The T cell receptor (beta chain) described here comes from a study of early T cells in non-severe SARS-CoV-2 infection. In TCRdb, the 5' RACE reads were re-called with MiXCR into one record per CDR3 protein. The repertoire has 80,000 or so distinct CDR3 sequences, more than 13% of them found once; the top ten carry around 3%. This clonotype was seen only a few times. This CDR3 has 17 residues. Trimming pared 4 bases from V and 5 bases from J, leaving 20 bases between. CDR1 and CDR2 from the germline V gene are MGHRA and YSYEKL. This TCR came from an adult who was a healthcare worker with PCR-confirmed SARS-CoV-2 infection or an uninfected control (not recorded which). Material: whole blood. The V call is TRBV4-1, the J call TRBJ1-4, with D possibly matching TRBD1 (6 bases). As DNA, the CDR3 is TGCGCCAGCAGCCTTTCCATCGGGGGCCAGGGGAATGAAAAACTGTTTTTT. Translating it yields CASSLSIGGQGNEKLFF.